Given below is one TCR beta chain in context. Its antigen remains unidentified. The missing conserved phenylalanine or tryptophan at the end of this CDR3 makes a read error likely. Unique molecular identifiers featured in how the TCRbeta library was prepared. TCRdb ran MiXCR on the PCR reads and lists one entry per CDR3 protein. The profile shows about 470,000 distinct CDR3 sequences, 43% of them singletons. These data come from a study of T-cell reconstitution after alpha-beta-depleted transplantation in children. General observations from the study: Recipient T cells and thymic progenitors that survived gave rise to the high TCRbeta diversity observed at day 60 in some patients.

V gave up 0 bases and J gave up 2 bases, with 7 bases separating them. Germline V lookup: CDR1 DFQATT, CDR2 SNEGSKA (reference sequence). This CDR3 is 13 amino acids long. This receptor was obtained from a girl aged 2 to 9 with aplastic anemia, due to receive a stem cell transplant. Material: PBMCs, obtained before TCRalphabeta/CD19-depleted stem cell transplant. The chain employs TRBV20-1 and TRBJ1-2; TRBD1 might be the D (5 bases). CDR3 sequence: CSAREWGNYGYTI. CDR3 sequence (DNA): TGCAGTGCTAGAGAGTGGGGGAACTATGGCTACACCATC.